The 22 T cell receptor beta chains below come from one sample, sequenced in a study of blood T cell repertoires in COVID-19 (dated by TCRdb to the early 2020s). Library construction relied on the immunoSEQ multiplex PCR assay. The clones in this table, taken by TCRdb from immuneACCESS, are in-frame only. Not every clone is retained; where verified, under half of the shortfall comes from an unresolved V gene, and the cause of the rest is unknown. This sample comprises about 150,000 clones, roughly 87% of them detected only once. Together, the top ten hold roughly 7% of the sample. Sequenced: PBMCs or T cells enriched from blood (not recorded which). The receptors derive from a woman between 45 and 60 years old who had recovered from COVID-19.

The chain links TRBV19 to TRBJ2-7; D is perhaps TRBD1 (5 bases). V was trimmed by 5 bases and J by 2 bases, leaving 10 bases between them. This CDR3 contains 13 residues. Germline-derived CDR1 and CDR2 are LNHDA and SQIVND (reference sequence). CDR3 region: CASSWSGPYEQYF. The CDR3 nucleotides are TGTGCCAGTAGTTGGTCAGGGCCCTACGAGCAGTACTTC.

This chain connects TRBV2 to TRBJ1-6; no firm D call. V was cut by 5 bases and J by 7 bases, with 9 bases left in between. Germline V gene lookup returns CDR1 SNHLY and CDR2 FYNNEI. This CDR3 is built from 13 residues. DNA of the CDR3: TGTGCCAGCAGTCCCTATGAAAATTCACCCCTCCACTTT. This translates into CASSPYENSPLHF.

The rearrangement links TRBV10-2 to TRBJ1-3, with D hard to call. Germline-derived CDR1 and CDR2 are WSHSY and SAAADI. The CDR3 length is 14 residues. The V end was cut by 3 bases, the J end by 4 bases, with 10 bases between. CDR3 loop: CASSDPGKGNTIYF. Here the CDR3 DNA reads TGCGCCAGCAGTGACCCCGGGAAGGGAAACACCATATATTTT.

The chain employs TRBV12-3 or TRBV12-4 and TRBJ1-5; weak D call: TRBD1 (6 bases). CDR3 length: 12 amino acids. Between the trimmed V and J ends, which lost 5 bases and 6 bases, there was a span of 8 bases. CDR3 nucleotides: TGTGCCAGCAGTACAGGGATTCAGCCCCAGCATTTT. Translated, it gives CASSTGIQPQHF.

CDR3 in amino acids: CASSLGTAGPSTDTQYF. CDR3 DNA sequence: TGCGCCAGCAGCTTGGGAACAGCGGGACCCAGCACAGATACGCAGTATTTT. The rearrangement links TRBV5-1 to TRBJ2-3; 7 nucleotides match TRBD2. The CDR3 runs 17 residues. The ends lost 0 bases at V and 0 bases at J; junction bases unmatched: 7. Germline CDR1 and CDR2: SGHRS and YFSETQ.

The table lists this clone with a few counts. The gene calls are TRBV7-9 and TRBJ2-7; the D is unclear. This CDR3 spans 11 amino acids. Looked up from germline, CDR1 is SEHNR and CDR2 is FQNEAQ (reference sequence). Trimming took off 3 bases at V and 5 bases at J, with 5 bases between the two ends. In DNA form, the CDR3 reads TGTGCCAGCAGCTTCTCGGACGAGCAGTACTTC. Its translation: CASSFSDEQYF.

This chain's CDR3 is CASSVGGRDYNEQFF. The CDR3 bases are TGTGCCAGCAGCGTAGGCGGGAGGGACTACAATGAGCAGTTCTTC. The chain has TRBV9 and TRBJ2-1, with 9 bases identical to TRBD2. This CDR3 contains 15 residues. The V and J ends lost 0 bases and 3 bases, in that order; junction bases with no gene match: 1. Germline V lookup: CDR1 SGDLS, CDR2 YYNGEE.

The chain carries TRBV2 and TRBJ1-1; 7 bases align to TRBD1. This CDR3 spans 11 amino acids. Germline V gives CDR1 SNHLY, CDR2 FYNNEI. Losses at the gene ends were 11 bases for V and 3 bases for J; bases not matched to a gene: 3. CDR3: CAGDRDTEAFF. The DNA for the CDR3 is TGTGCCGGAGACAGGGACACTGAAGCTTTCTTT.

The chain combines TRBV25-1 with TRBJ1-6; D ambiguous. Germline CDR1 reads MGHDK; CDR2 reads SYGVNS. With 3 bases removed from V and 9 bases from J, the gap between germline ends came to 9 bases. This CDR3 contains 13 residues. For the CDR3, the DNA is TGTGCCAGCAGTGAGATATCAGGTTCACCCCTCCACTTT. Translating it yields CASSEISGSPLHF.

This clone has just one count. This chain links TRBV5-5 with TRBJ2-3; weak D call: TRBD2 (6 bases). V lost 1 base and J 0 bases, leaving 12 bases between the germline ends. This CDR3 is 16 amino acids long. Per the germline V gene, CDR1 is SGHKS and CDR2 is YYEKEE (reference sequence). The CDR3 nucleotides are TGTGCCAGCAGCTTGTTTACGGGAGCCAGCACAGATACGCAGTATTTT. Its translation: CASSLFTGASTDTQYF.

This chain links TRBV4-2 with TRBJ1-1; tentative D call: TRBD1 (6 bases). The CDR3 sequence is 15 residues long. Trimming removed 4 bases from V and 0 bases from J, with 12 bases in between. Germline lookup yields CDR1 LGHNA and CDR2 YNFKEQ. CDR3 amino acids: CASSLEGHMNTEAFF. DNA of the CDR3: TGTGCCAGCAGCCTCGAGGGACATATGAACACTGAAGCTTTCTTT.

The chain uses TRBV2 and TRBJ1-1; 8 nucleotides agree with TRBD1. The CDR3 has 18 amino acids. Germline V CDR1 and CDR2: SNHLY, FYNNEI. V shed 8 bases, J shed 0 bases, and the junction held 17 bases outside the gene matches. This CDR3 reads CASLLLETGVLLNTEAFF. DNA for the CDR3: TGTGCCAGCTTGTTGTTGGAGACAGGGGTTCTCCTGAACACTGAAGCTTTCTTT.

DNA for the CDR3: TGTGCCAGCAGCCTCTATGGCGGATATTACAATGAGCAGTTCTTC. This encodes CASSLYGGYYNEQFF. The V gene is TRBV11-3, the J gene TRBJ2-1; D gene unclear. Germline V gene sequence: CDR1 SGHNT, CDR2 YENEEA. This CDR3 spans 15 amino acids. V was clipped by 5 bases and J by 4 bases, with 15 bases between them.

The chain joins TRBV6-2 or TRBV6-3 to TRBJ1-5; no clear D gene. The V gene lost 6 bases and the J gene lost 7 bases, with 19 bases spanning the gap. Germline values: CDR1 MNHEY, CDR2 SVGEGT. CDR3 length: 15 residues. CDR3 loop: CASSTSGGGWQPQHF. The DNA for the CDR3 is TGTGCCAGCAGCACTTCCGGCGGAGGTTGGCAGCCCCAGCATTTT.

This clone was observed a handful of times. V usage is TRBV10-3 and J usage is TRBJ1-4; 11 nucleotides match TRBD1. V shed 5 bases and J 8 bases; nucleotides not matched to a gene: 4. CDR3 length: 14 amino acids. Germline CDR1 ENHRY, CDR2 SYGVKD. CDR3 coding DNA: TGTGCCATCAGTTGGACAGGGGGCGAGGAAAAACTGTTTTTT. Protein product: CAISWTGGEEKLFF.

The count of this clone is one. The rearrangement uses TRBV6-2 or TRBV6-3 and TRBJ2-1; D perhaps matches TRBD1 (5 bases). The CDR3 consists of 16 residues. Trimming shortened V by 0 bases and J by 2 bases, and 11 bases separated the two germline ends. CDR1 and CDR2 (germline): MNHEY, SVGEGT. The CDR3 protein is CASSYSAGPPYNEQFF. CDR3 bases: TGTGCCAGCAGTTACTCGGCAGGGCCCCCCTACAATGAGCAGTTCTTC.

This chain links TRBV11-2 with TRBJ2-1; 9 bases are a match to TRBD1. The CDR3 spans 18 residues. Germline CDR1 reads SGHAT; CDR2 reads FQNNGV. After removal of 2 bases from V and 3 bases from J, the junction contained 11 bases not matched to a gene. Here the CDR3 DNA reads TGTGCCAGCAGCTTAAGGTCCGGGACAGGGAGCCTCTACAATGAGCAGTTCTTC. It encodes CASSLRSGTGSLYNEQFF.

The chain combines TRBV4-2 with TRBJ1-2, with 9 nucleotides matching TRBD1. CDR3 length: 15 amino acids. V was clipped by 4 bases and J by 3 bases; unmatched bases: 6. CDR1 LGHNA and CDR2 YNFKEQ come from the germline V gene. The CDR3: CASSRPGQGDYGYTF. CDR3 nucleotides: TGTGCCAGCAGCCGACCGGGACAGGGAGACTATGGCTACACCTTC.

This clone came up a few times. The CDR3 loop reads CSVSYGTKETQYF. CDR3 DNA sequence: TGCAGCGTATCATATGGGACAAAAGAGACCCAGTACTTC. This chain connects TRBV29-1 to TRBJ2-5; perhaps TRBD1 as D (6 bases). The CDR3 consists of 13 residues. Trimming took 6 bases from V and 3 from J, leaving 14 bases between them. The germline CDR1 and CDR2 sequences are SQVTM and ANQGSEA. The full variable domain, its missing parts supplied by reference TRBV29-1 and TRBJ2-5, is SAVISQKPSRDICQRGTSLTIQCQVDSQVTMMFWYRQQPGQSLTLIATANQGSEATYESGFVIDKFPISRPNLTFSTLTVSNMSPEDSSIYLCSVSYGTKETQYFGPGTRLLVL.

The chain has TRBV14 and TRBJ1-5, with 9 bases matching TRBD1. This CDR3 comprises 16 residues. CDR1 is SGHDN and CDR2 is FVKESK in the germline V gene. V was clipped by 0 bases and J by 6 bases; unmatched bases: 6. CDR3 sequence reads: CASSQDGNRGLQPQHF. Written as DNA, the CDR3 is TGTGCCAGCAGCCAAGATGGGAACAGGGGGCTTCAGCCCCAGCATTTT.

The J gene is TRBJ1-5, the V gene TRBV19; D ambiguous. The CDR3 has 12 residues. In germline, CDR1 is LNHDA, CDR2 SQIVND (reference sequence). V was shortened by 7 bases and J by 6 bases, with 10 bases between the two germline ends. The CDR3 nucleotides read TGTGCCAGTAATCTCTTCGGTCAGCCCCAGCATTTT. It translates to CASNLFGQPQHF.

Concerning this clone itself: A junction boundary mismatches the germline segment, possibly from a read error. DNA of the CDR3: TGTGCCACCAGTCTGACAGGGAGTAACACTGAAGCTTTCTTT. Translated, it gives CATSLTGSNTEAFF. The chain uses TRBV2 and TRBJ1-1; TRBD1 aligns across 7 bases. This CDR3 contains 14 residues. CDR1 and CDR2 from the germline V gene are SNHLY and FYNNEI.